This TCR beta chain derives from a study of shared clonotypes between healthy human individuals. The wider study: Per donor, CD8 memory used one plate, CD8 naive used two, CD4 memory used three and CD4 naive used three.

The study's findings and limits: Roughly 4.6% of naive CD4 clonotypes were common to a few donors. Generation probabilities of non-shared clonotypes were lower (relative to those shared by all four donors).

The protocol was immunoSEQ multiplex PCR, while the TCRdb copy is restricted to in-frame clones and leaves out a portion. The table records approximately 2.5 million clones, around 94% of them present only once. This clone is a singleton in its sample. The target antigen is unknown. The CD4+ fraction was divided into a CD45RA+ naive subset and a CD45RA-negative memory subset. CDR1 and CDR2 (germline): MDHEN, SYDVKM. This CDR3 has 16 amino acids. V shed 4 bases and J 5 bases; nucleotides not matched to a gene: 7. The sample taken for sequencing was naive CD4+ T cells sorted from blood. Subset denoted: CD45RA+ positively selected. The rearrangement links TRBV28 to TRBJ1-4; 10 nucleotides line up with TRBD1. This receptor was identified in a man aged 18 to 29 in good health. The CDR3: CASSSRPGQGNEKLFF. Written as DNA, the CDR3 is TGTGCCAGCAGTTCCCGACCGGGACAGGGGAATGAAAAACTGTTTTTT.